This entry features one TCR beta chain sequence. When replicate PCRs were run on sorted subsets, they used roughly 0.2 ug DNA, tens of thousands of T cell genomes. Repertoires were generated with immunoSEQ multiplex PCR, while TCRdb's copy carries only in-frame clones and drops some. The table has some 2,000,000 clones, approximately 96% seen once. These data originate in a study of shared clonotypes between healthy human individuals. This CDR3 region has 14 residues. The ends were cut back, 5 bases at V and 5 bases at J, with 15 bases in the middle. CDR1 and CDR2 from the germline V gene are PRHDT and FYEKMQ (reference sequence).

The sequenced sample consisted of naive CD4+ T cells sorted from blood. The subset was: CD45RA+ positively selected. This chain joins TRBV13 and TRBJ2-5, with a weak D call TRBD2 (6 bases). The receptor comes from a man between 18 and 35 years old in good health. The CDR3 sequence is CASSKQPGGETQYF. For the CDR3, the DNA is TGTGCCAGCAGCAAACAGCCAGGAGGGGAGACCCAGTACTTC.